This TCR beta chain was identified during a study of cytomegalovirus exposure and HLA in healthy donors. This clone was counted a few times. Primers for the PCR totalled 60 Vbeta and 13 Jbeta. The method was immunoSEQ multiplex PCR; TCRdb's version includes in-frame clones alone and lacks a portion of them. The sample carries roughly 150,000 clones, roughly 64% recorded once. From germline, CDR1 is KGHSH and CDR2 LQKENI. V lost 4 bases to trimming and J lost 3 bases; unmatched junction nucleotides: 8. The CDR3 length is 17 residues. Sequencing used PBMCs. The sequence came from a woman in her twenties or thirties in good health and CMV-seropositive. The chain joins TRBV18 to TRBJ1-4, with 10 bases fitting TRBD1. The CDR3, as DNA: TGTGCCAGCTCACGCCGGGACAGGGGTCTGGCTAATGAAAAACTGTTTTTT. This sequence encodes CASSRRDRGLANEKLFF.